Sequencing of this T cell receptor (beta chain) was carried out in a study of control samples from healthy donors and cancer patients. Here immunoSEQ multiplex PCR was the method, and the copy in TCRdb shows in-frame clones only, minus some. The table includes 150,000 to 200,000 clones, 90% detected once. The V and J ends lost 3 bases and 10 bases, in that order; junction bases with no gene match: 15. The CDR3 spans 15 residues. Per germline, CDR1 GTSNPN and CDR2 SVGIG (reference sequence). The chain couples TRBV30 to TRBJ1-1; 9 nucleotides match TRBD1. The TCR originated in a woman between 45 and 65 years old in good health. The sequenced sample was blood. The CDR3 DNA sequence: TGTGCCTGGAGGACCGGGACAGGGAAACCTAGTGGAGCTTTCTTT. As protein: CAWRTGTGKPSGAFF.